This is a list of T cell receptor beta chains from one sample in a study of PD-L1 blockade in urothelial cancer. Sequencing was performed with immunoSEQ multiplex PCR; in TCRdb, only in-frame clones are kept and a portion is missing. This table holds 95,000 or so clones, roughly 91% found once. The input for sequencing was PBMCs, taken around atezolizumab (anti-PD-L1) treatment. Receptor source: a man between 60 and 75 years old with urothelial cancer. Each CDR3 is given with its conserved first and last residue. A D gene is named only where the DNA matches it firmly. Expanded clones get a size class; other rows say once, few or many, or leave the size out.

abundance	v_gene	len	j_gene	d_gene	CDR3aa	CDR3nt
few	TRBV27	13	TRBJ1-2	TRBD1	CASTPLTGGGYTF	TGTGCCAGCACCCCTCTGACAGGGGGTGGCTACACCTTC
many	TRBV7-6	14	TRBJ2-1	NA	CASSSWEWTDEQFF	TGTGCCAGCAGCTCATGGGAGTGGACGGATGAGCAGTTCTTC
NA	TRBV30	16	TRBJ1-4	NA	CAWSAPSGGGREKLFF	TGTGCCTGGAGTGCCCCCTCGGGGGGGGGCCGCGAAAAACTGTTTTTT
NA	TRBV7-3	14	TRBJ2-7	TRBD2	CASSLGRGGYEQYF	TGTGCCAGCAGCTTAGGACGGGGAGGGTACGAGCAGTACTTC
NA	TRBV5-4	16	TRBJ2-1	TRBD1	CASSPRPGQGFGEQFF	TGTGCCAGCAGCCCCCGCCCGGGACAGGGGTTTGGGGAGCAGTTCTTC
NA	TRBV4-2	14	TRBJ2-7	NA	CASSQGAGPYEQYF	TGTGCCAGCAGCCAAGGGGCGGGCCCCTACGAGCAGTACTTC
NA	TRBV2	15	TRBJ2-2	NA	CASSGVGGNTGELFF	TGTGCCAGCAGTGGGGTGGGAGGGAACACCGGGGAGCTGTTTTTT
NA	TRBV20-1	11	TRBJ1-1	NA	CSARNRLEAFF	TGCAGTGCTAGAAACCGACTTGAAGCTTTCTTT
NA	TRBV5-1	13	TRBJ2-5	NA	CASSWAGQETQYF	TGCGCCAGCTCCTGGGCGGGCCAAGAGACCCAGTACTTC
once	TRBV9	14	TRBJ2-1	NA	CASSVALDGNEQFF	TGTGCCAGCAGCGTAGCCCTAGATGGGAATGAGCAGTTCTTC
NA	TRBV27	15	TRBJ2-5	TRBD2	CASRPTSGSFETQYF	TGTGCCAGCAGGCCGACTAGCGGGAGTTTTGAGACCCAGTACTTC
NA	TRBV5-4	13	TRBJ2-3	TRBD2	CASSLEPAGKGYF	TGTGCCAGCAGCTTGGAGCCAGCGGGGAAAGGGTATTTT
NA	TRBV5-1	17	TRBJ2-5	NA	CASSLDAGGTGGETQYF	TGCGCCAGCAGCTTGGATGCAGGGGGAACCGGGGGAGAGACCCAGTACTTC
NA	TRBV7-2	18	TRBJ2-7	NA	CASSLDPLGTSIRDEQYF	TGTGCCAGCAGCTTAGACCCTCTGGGGACATCCATTCGTGACGAGCAGTACTTC
few	TRBV19	13	TRBJ1-2	NA	CASSIVRGEGYTF	TGTGCCAGTAGTATCGTCAGGGGTGAAGGCTACACCTTC
NA	TRBV4-1	16	TRBJ1-5	NA	CASRLGTVVSNQPQHF	TGCGCCAGCAGGTTAGGCACAGTTGTGAGCAATCAGCCCCAGCATTTT
NA	TRBV5-1	16	TRBJ2-6	NA	CASSFGQLSGANVLTF	TGCGCCAGCAGCTTTGGACAGCTCTCTGGGGCCAACGTCCTGACTTTC
NA	TRBV6-5	13	TRBJ2-6	NA	CASWESGANVLTF	TGTGCCAGCTGGGAGTCTGGGGCCAACGTCCTGACTTTC
NA	TRBV5-3	18	TRBJ2-2	NA	CARSPERRTPDKTGELFF	TGTGCCAGAAGCCCCGAGCGGCGGACTCCGGATAAAACCGGGGAGCTGTTTTTT
NA	TRBV5-8	14	TRBJ2-7	TRBD2	CASSEGLAGAEQYF	TGTGCCAGCAGCGAGGGACTAGCGGGAGCCGAGCAGTACTTC
NA	TRBV6-5	15	TRBJ2-7	TRBD1	CASSYGTGGTYEQYF	TGTGCCAGCAGTTACGGGACAGGGGGGACCTACGAGCAGTACTTC
NA	TRBV10-3	13	TRBJ1-5	NA	CAISEGADQPQHF	TGTGCCATCAGTGAGGGGGCGGATCAGCCCCAGCATTTT
NA	TRBV6-5	14	TRBJ1-5	NA	CASSYTREGQPQHF	TGTGCCAGCAGTTACACGAGGGAGGGGCAGCCCCAGCATTTT
NA	TRBV27	17	TRBJ2-5	TRBD2	CASRGLAGGQLQETQYF	TGTGCCAGCAGGGGACTAGCGGGGGGACAGTTACAAGAGACCCAGTACTTC
NA	TRBV11-2	14	TRBJ2-7	NA	CASSLGGFSYEQYF	TGTGCCAGCAGCTTAGGCGGTTTCTCCTACGAGCAGTACTTC
NA	TRBV15	12	TRBJ1-2	NA	CAAGGRNYGYTF	TGTGCCGCGGGTGGCCGCAACTATGGCTACACCTTC